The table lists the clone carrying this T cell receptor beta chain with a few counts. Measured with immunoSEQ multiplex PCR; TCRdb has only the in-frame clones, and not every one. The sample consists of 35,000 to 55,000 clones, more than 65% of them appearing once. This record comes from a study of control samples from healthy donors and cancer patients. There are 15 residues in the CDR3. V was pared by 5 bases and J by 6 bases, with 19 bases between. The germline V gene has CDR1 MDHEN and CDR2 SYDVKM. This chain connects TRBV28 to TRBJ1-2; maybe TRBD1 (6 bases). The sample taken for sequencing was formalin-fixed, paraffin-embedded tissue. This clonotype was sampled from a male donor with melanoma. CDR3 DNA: TGTGCCAGCAGTCTCCCGGGACAACTGAAGGATGGCTACACCTTC. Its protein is CASSLPGQLKDGYTF.